This TCR beta chain was retrieved from a study of siplizumab effects on memory and regulatory T cells. This clone came up a few times. Its antigen is unidentified. Broader study findings: Naive T cell populations appeared to exhibit greater diversity than memory cells and appeared to be major alloresponse contributors. Mappable alloreactive CD4+ clones came from Treg cells about 65% of the time on average with siplizumab, against 25% to 30% in controls. Naive or memory phenotype assignment was not possible for roughly 75-96% of proliferating CD4+ or CD8+ clones.

Assays captured 90,000 or so TCR templates per sample. TCRdb keeps only in-frame clones here, not all; method: immunoSEQ multiplex PCR. The sample includes fewer than 130,000 clones, about nine tenths seen only once; the top ten take around 1.3%. The sequence was obtained from a human donor in good health. The material sequenced was CD4+ T cells sorted from blood.

Here the CDR3 reads CASSGDSDTEAFF. CDR3 in DNA: TGTGCCAGCAGTGGGGACAGCGACACTGAAGCTTTCTTT. V and J are TRBV2 and TRBJ1-1; 7 nucleotides line up with TRBD1. J was trimmed by 3 bases and V by 4 bases; bases with no gene match: 2. The CDR3 extends over 13 amino acids. Germline lookup yields CDR1 SNHLY and CDR2 FYNNEI. Using reference TRBV2 and TRBJ1-1 for the parts outside the CDR3, the full variable domain is EPEVTQTPSHQVTQMGQEVILRCVPISNHLYFYWYRQILGQKVEFLVSFYNNEISEKSEIFDDQFSVERPDGSNFTLKIRSTKLEDSAMYFCASSGDSDTEAFFGQGTRLTVV.